These 9 T cell receptor beta chains share one sample of origin, sequenced in a study of glioma-infiltrating T cells after dendritic cell vaccination. TCRdb keeps only in-frame clones here, not all; method: immunoSEQ multiplex PCR. Of about 95,000 clones listed, about 85% are singletons. The sequences come from blood, collected before dendritic cell vaccination. Receptors were obtained from a human donor with glioblastoma.

The chain uses TRBV5-6 and TRBJ2-7; TRBD1 agrees at 8 bases. Trimming removed 3 bases from V and 2 bases from J; junction bases left unmatched: 7. Germline lookup yields CDR1 SGHDT and CDR2 YYEEEE. The CDR3 consists of 15 residues. CDR3 sequence (DNA): TGTGCCAGCAGCTCCACGGGACAGGAGGCCTACGAGCAGTACTTC. Translating it yields CASSSTGQEAYEQYF.

This sequence joins TRBV7-7 and TRBJ2-5, with D uncertain. There are 13 residues in the CDR3. Germline CDR1 reads SSHAT; CDR2 reads FNYEAQ (reference sequence). With 6 bases removed from V and 1 base from J, the gap between germline ends came to 9 bases. The CDR3 loop reads CASSSRIQETQYF. CDR3 nucleotide sequence: TGTGCCAGCAGTTCTAGGATCCAAGAGACCCAGTACTTC.

The chain employs TRBV29-1 and TRBJ1-2; D gene unclear. Germline CDR1 SQVTM, CDR2 ANQGSEA. This CDR3 contains 14 residues. V was trimmed by 3 bases and J by 3 bases, leaving 14 bases between them. The DNA of the CDR3 is TGCAGCGTTGACAGCGGGAGAATATACTATGGCTACACCTTC. This encodes CSVDSGRIYYGYTF.

This chain uses TRBV2 with TRBJ1-1; D is perhaps TRBD1 (5 bases). CDR3 length: 14 residues. Germline CDR1 SNHLY, CDR2 FYNNEI. With 3 bases removed from V and 5 bases from J, the gap between germline ends came to 13 bases. CDR3 amino acids: CASSDGGLGTEAFF. The DNA for the CDR3 is TGTGCCAGCAGTGACGGGGGATTGGGGACTGAAGCTTTCTTT.

The chain employs TRBV5-6 and TRBJ1-1, with D maybe TRBD1 (5 bases). The V and J ends lost 0 bases and 5 bases respectively, with 11 bases between them. Per the germline V gene, CDR1 is SGHDT and CDR2 is YYEEEE. The CDR3 is made up of 14 amino acids. DNA of the CDR3: TGTGCCAGCAGCTTGGTCAGGGCGTGGACTGAAGCTTTCTTT. As protein: CASSLVRAWTEAFF.

V is TRBV9 and J is TRBJ1-5; 9 bases are a match to TRBD1. The CDR3 extends over 14 amino acids. CDR1 is SGDLS and CDR2 is YYNGEE in the germline V gene. V lost 7 bases and J lost 6; bases outside the gene matches: 8. The CDR3 DNA reads as TGTGCCAGCTCGGGACAGGGATCAGGTCAGCCCCAGCATTTT. It translates to CASSGQGSGQPQHF. Supplemented by reference TRBV9 and TRBJ1-5, the full variable domain reads DSGVTQTPKHLITATGQRVTLRCSPRSGDLSVYWYQQSLDQGLQFLIQYYNGEERAKGNILERFSAQQFPDLHSELNLSSLELGDSALYFCASSGQGSGQPQHFGDGTRLSIL.

This clone was seen a single time. The chain is built from TRBV6-5 and TRBJ2-2; the D gene is possibly TRBD1 (6 bases). V dropped 4 bases and J dropped 0 bases, with 9 bases sitting between them. The germline V gene encodes CDR1 MNHEY and CDR2 SVGAGI. CDR3 length equals 15 residues. The CDR3: CASSSGQTNTGELFF. In DNA form, the CDR3 reads TGTGCCAGCAGTTCTGGACAGACGAACACCGGGGAGCTGTTTTTT.

J is TRBJ2-1 and V is TRBV4-2; no reliable D call. Trimming removed 8 bases at V and 9 bases at J, with 17 bases between. The germline CDR1 and CDR2 sequences are LGHNA and YNFKEQ. The CDR3 is 13 amino acids. The CDR3, as DNA: TGTGCCAGCGCAGAGGCGCGGCGAAGTGAGCAGTTCTTC. Protein product: CASAEARRSEQFF.

The chain links TRBV4-1 to TRBJ2-7, with 12 bases aligning to TRBD2. Germline V CDR1 and CDR2: MGHRA, YSYEKL. The junction had 2 bases not matched to a gene; V was cut back by 3 bases and J by 2 bases. The length of the CDR3 is 15 residues. CDR3 region: CASSHGLAGTYEQYF. The CDR3 DNA reads TGCGCCAGCAGCCACGGACTAGCGGGGACCTACGAGCAGTACTTC.